A single sample gave rise to the 20 T cell receptor beta chains below, sequenced in a study of control samples from healthy donors and cancer patients. Using immunoSEQ multiplex PCR, the repertoire was profiled, and TCRdb retains in-frame clones only, with some absent. The table records over 200,000 clones, more than 65% of them present only once. Material for sequencing was PBMCs. Receptors were obtained from a woman aged 60-75 years with lung cancer.

The chain links TRBV10-3 to TRBJ2-4; 9 bases line up with TRBD1. Germline values: CDR1 ENHRY, CDR2 SYGVKD. The CDR3 loop spans 19 amino acids. After removal of 5 bases from V and 1 base from J, the junction contained 15 bases not matched to a gene. CDR3 nucleotide sequence: TGTGCCATCAGTTTAAGTCCCGGGACAGGGATGGCGGCCAAAAACATTCAGTACTTC. Amino acid sequence: CAISLSPGTGMAAKNIQYF.

There are a few counts of this clone. The V and J genes are TRBV21-1 and TRBJ1-5. TRBV21-1 is designated a pseudogene. This CDR3 has 14 amino acids. CDR3 residues: CASSKEGRNQPQHF. The CDR3 region has the DNA TGTGCCAGCAGCAAAGAGGGCAGGAATCAGCCCCAGCATTTT.

V is TRBV2 and J is TRBJ1-6; maybe TRBD1 (5 bases). Trimming left V 5 bases short and J 9 bases short, with 8 bases between. This CDR3 contains 12 residues. Germline values: CDR1 SNHLY, CDR2 FYNNEI. CDR3 nucleotide sequence: TGTGCCAGCAGTAACGGGGGTTCACCCCTCCACTTT. This sequence encodes CASSNGGSPLHF.

As for this clone: A junction end diverges from the germline sequence, so it may reflect a read error. CDR3: CASTQQGFSGGTIYF. CDR3 sequence (DNA): TGTGCCAGCACCCAACAGGGGTTCAGCGGCGGCACCATATATTTT. The rearrangement joins TRBV3-1 (or the pseudogene TRBV3-2) to TRBJ1-3; 7 bases map to TRBD1. This CDR3 contains 15 residues. Germline V lookup: CDR1 LGHDT, CDR2 YNNKEL (reference sequence).

This chain uses TRBV28 with TRBJ2-7, with TRBD1 identical over 7 bases. CDR1 is MDHEN and CDR2 is SYDVKM in the germline V gene. V lost 7 bases and J lost 1; bases outside the gene matches: 7. This CDR3 has 14 amino acids. CDR3 loop: CASTQGDSSYEQYF. The CDR3 bases are TGTGCCAGCACCCAAGGGGACAGTTCCTACGAGCAGTACTTC.

The chain links TRBV6-6 to TRBJ1-3, with D tentatively TRBD1 (6 bases). The germline V gene has CDR1 MNHNY and CDR2 SVGAGI (reference sequence). The CDR3 is 13 residues long. Trimming cost V 2 bases and J 8 bases, with 10 bases left between them. As DNA, the CDR3 is TGTGCCAGCAGTTACGAGGGGGACCACACCATATATTTT. Its protein product is CASSYEGDHTIYF.

The CDR3 protein is CASRSQPGAFNTEAFF. CDR3 nucleotides: TGTGCCAGTAGGTCTCAACCCGGGGCCTTTAACACTGAAGCTTTCTTT. This chain joins TRBV19 and TRBJ1-1; TRBD1 might be the D (5 bases). CDR3 length: 16 amino acids. V dropped 6 bases and J dropped 2 bases, with 19 bases sitting between them. CDR1 is LNHDA, CDR2 SQIVND, per germline (reference sequence).

The chain combines TRBV7-8 with TRBJ2-7; no clear D. Trimming left V 5 bases short and J 4 bases short, with 15 bases between. Germline loops: CDR1 SGHVS, CDR2 FQNEAQ. CDR3 size: 14 residues. The CDR3 here is CASSLGQTIYEQYF. In DNA form, the CDR3 reads TGTGCCAGCAGCCTCGGGCAGACGATTTACGAGCAGTACTTC.

With respect to this clone: This CDR3 is missing its conserved last phenylalanine or tryptophan, likely due to a read error. No DNA is shown, since the ends of the CDR3 on it are uncertain; the CDR3 is the one TCRdb lists. J is TRBJ1-1 and V is TRBV10-3; TRBD1, the table's D call, was not compared with the DNA. The CDR3 spans 12 amino acids, including both terminal residues. Germline V gene sequence: CDR1 ENHRY, CDR2 SYGVKD. CDR3 region: CAISRDSERGWI.

The chain employs TRBV7-3 and TRBJ2-1; TRBD2 aligns across 9 bases. CDR1 and CDR2 (germline): SGHTA, FQGTGA. With V trimmed by 5 bases and J by 2 bases, 4 bases remained unmatched. CDR3 length: 15 residues. The CDR3 nucleotides are TGTGCCAGCAGCCCAGGGACTAGCCCCTACAATGAGCAGTTCTTC. Its translation: CASSPGTSPYNEQFF. Together with reference TRBV7-3 and TRBJ2-1, the CDR3 gives the full variable domain: GAGVSQTPSNKVTEKGKYVELRCDPISGHTALYWYRQSLGQGPEFLIYFQGTGAADDSGLPNDRFFAVRPEGSVSTLKIQRTERGDSAVYLCASSPGTSPYNEQFFGPGTRLTVL.

CDR3 residues: CASSIAGAYNEQFF. The CDR3 DNA sequence: TGTGCCAGCAGTATAGCGGGAGCTTACAATGAGCAGTTCTTC. The chain is built from TRBV6-5 and TRBJ2-1; TRBD2 agrees at 9 bases. The V gene's germline CDR1 is MNHEY and CDR2 SVGAGI. With 5 bases clipped from V and 4 bases from J, the junction kept 3 bases outside the gene matches. The CDR3 is 14 amino acids.

The V call is TRBV7-8, the J call TRBJ2-5; no reliable D call. The ends were cut back, 5 bases at V and 5 bases at J, with 18 bases in the middle. The CDR3 loop spans 15 amino acids. Looked up from germline, CDR1 is SGHVS and CDR2 is FQNEAQ. This CDR3 reads CASSEKVLKPETQYF. The CDR3 DNA follows: TGTGCCAGCAGCGAAAAGGTTCTGAAACCGGAGACCCAGTACTTC.

The chain combines TRBV5-1 with TRBJ2-1; D is perhaps TRBD1 or TRBD2 (6 bases each). CDR1 is SGHRS and CDR2 is YFSETQ in the germline V gene. V dropped 4 bases and J dropped 3 bases, with 11 bases sitting between them. CDR3 size: 14 residues. This chain's CDR3 is CASSEGGHYNEQFF. The CDR3 coding sequence is TGCGCCAGCAGCGAGGGGGGCCACTACAATGAGCAGTTCTTC.

The sample holds one count of this clone. For the CDR3, the DNA is TGTGCCAGCAGCCCCCATCCTGGAAACACCATATATTTT. Residues: CASSPHPGNTIYF. This chain uses TRBV7-3 with TRBJ1-3; the D is unclear. From germline, CDR1 is SGHTA and CDR2 FQGTGA. Trimming removed 5 bases at V and 2 bases at J, with 7 bases between. This CDR3 is 13 amino acids long.

The chain joins TRBV18 to TRBJ1-2; D call uncertain. Germline CDR1 is KGHSH and CDR2 is LQKENI. The CDR3 has 13 residues. V dropped 3 bases and J dropped 4 bases, with 9 bases sitting between them. CDR3 DNA: TGTGCCAGCTCACCGGGCTACAGCTATGGCTACACCTTC. Protein product: CASSPGYSYGYTF.

CDR3 amino acids: CASSERGSYNEQFF. CDR3 sequence (DNA): TGTGCCAGCAGTGAACGGGGGTCCTACAATGAGCAGTTCTTC. The chain links TRBV6-4 to TRBJ2-1; TRBD2 is a possible D gene (6 bases). This CDR3 has 14 amino acids. V was pared by 3 bases and J by 1 base, with 7 bases between. The V gene's germline CDR1 is MRHNA and CDR2 SNTAGT.

The V call is TRBV24-1, the J call TRBJ1-5; 10 nucleotides agree with TRBD1. This CDR3 has 18 amino acids. Germline CDR1 is KGHDR and CDR2 is SFDVKD. V shed 5 bases, J shed 10 bases, and the junction held 19 bases outside the gene matches. CDR3 sequence (DNA): TGTGCCACCAGTGCGCGAAGCACGACAGGGGGCCCTGGGGGACCCCAGCATTTT. Residues: CATSARSTTGGPGGPQHF.

This clone was observed once. The chain couples TRBV7-9 to TRBJ1-5, with 7 nucleotides matching TRBD1. This CDR3 has 16 amino acids. Unmatched junction bases numbered 9, after V lost 5 bases and J lost 2 bases. Germline lookup yields CDR1 SEHNR and CDR2 FQNEAQ (reference sequence). DNA for the CDR3: TGTGCCAGCAGCAAAACAGGGGCCAGGGGCAATCAGCCCCAGCATTTT. Amino acid sequence: CASSKTGARGNQPQHF.

This rearrangement joins TRBV28 to TRBJ2-1; 7 bases map to TRBD2. The germline V gene has CDR1 MDHEN and CDR2 SYDVKM. CDR3 length: 14 amino acids. J lost 2 bases, V lost 6 bases, and 4 bases had no gene match. CDR3 protein: CASSPSGAYNEQFF. The CDR3 nucleotides are TGTGCCAGCAGCCCTAGCGGAGCCTACAATGAGCAGTTCTTC.

The J gene is TRBJ2-3, the V gene TRBV5-1; D is unclear. CDR1 is SGHRS, CDR2 YFSETQ, per germline. CDR3 length: 15 residues. Trimming removed 0 bases at V and 4 bases at J, with 12 bases between. The CDR3 bases are TGCGCCAGCAGCTTGGAACACCTCAGGCCAGATACGCAGTATTTT. Its translation is CASSLEHLRPDTQYF.